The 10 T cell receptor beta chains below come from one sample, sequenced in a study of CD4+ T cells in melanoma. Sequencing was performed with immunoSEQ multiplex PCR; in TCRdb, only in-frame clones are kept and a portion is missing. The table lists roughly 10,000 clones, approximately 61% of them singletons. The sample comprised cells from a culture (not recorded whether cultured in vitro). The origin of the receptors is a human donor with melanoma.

For the CDR3, the DNA is TGTGCCAGCTCGCGAGGGGCAGGGACCGAGCAGTACTTC. It translates to CASSRGAGTEQYF. This chain joins TRBV18 and TRBJ2-7; the D call may be TRBD1 or TRBD2 (5 bases each). CDR1 and CDR2 (germline): KGHSH, LQKENI. The CDR3 is made up of 13 amino acids. The V gene lost 6 bases and the J gene lost 6 bases, with 15 bases spanning the gap.

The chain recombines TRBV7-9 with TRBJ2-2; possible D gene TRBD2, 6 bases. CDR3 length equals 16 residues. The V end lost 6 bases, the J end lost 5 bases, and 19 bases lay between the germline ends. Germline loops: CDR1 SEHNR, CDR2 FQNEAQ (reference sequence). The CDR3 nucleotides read TGTGCCAGCAGACCCGGGGACTCCCCGGGTACCGGGGAGCTGTTTTTT. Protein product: CASRPGDSPGTGELFF.

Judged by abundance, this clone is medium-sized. The CDR3 loop is CASSLGTTTYEQYF. DNA for the CDR3: TGCGCCAGCAGCTTAGGGACAACAACCTACGAGCAGTACTTC. J is TRBJ2-7 and V is TRBV5-1, with a tentative D call TRBD1 (6 bases). Trimming took off 2 bases at V and 2 bases at J, with 11 bases between the two ends. Germline V CDR1 and CDR2: SGHRS, YFSETQ. The CDR3 loop spans 14 amino acids.

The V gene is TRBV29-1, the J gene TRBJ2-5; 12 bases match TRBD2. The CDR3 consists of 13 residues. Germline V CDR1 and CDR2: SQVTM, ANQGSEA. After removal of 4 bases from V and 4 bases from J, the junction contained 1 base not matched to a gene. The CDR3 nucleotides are TGCAGCGTTGGGGGACTAGCGGGAGAGACCCAGTACTTC. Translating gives CSVGGLAGETQYF.

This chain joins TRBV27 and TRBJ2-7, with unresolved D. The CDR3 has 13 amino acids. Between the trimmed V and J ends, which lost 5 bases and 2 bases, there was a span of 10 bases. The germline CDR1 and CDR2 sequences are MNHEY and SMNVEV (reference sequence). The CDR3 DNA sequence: TGTGCCAGCAGTCGGAGATATGCCTACGAGCAGTACTTC. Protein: CASSRRYAYEQYF.

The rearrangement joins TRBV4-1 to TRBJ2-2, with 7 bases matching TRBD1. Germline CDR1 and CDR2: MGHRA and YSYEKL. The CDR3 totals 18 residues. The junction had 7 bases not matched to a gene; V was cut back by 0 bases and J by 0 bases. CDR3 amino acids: CASSQDAPGTANTGELFF. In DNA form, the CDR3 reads TGCGCCAGCAGCCAAGACGCCCCCGGGACAGCGAACACCGGGGAGCTGTTTTTT.

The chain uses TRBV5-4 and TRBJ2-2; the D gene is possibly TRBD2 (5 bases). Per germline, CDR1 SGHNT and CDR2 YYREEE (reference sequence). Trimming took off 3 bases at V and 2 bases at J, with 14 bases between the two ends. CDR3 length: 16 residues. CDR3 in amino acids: CASSSGGSANTGELFF. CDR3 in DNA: TGTGCCAGCAGCTCTGGTGGTAGCGCAAACACCGGGGAGCTGTTTTTT.

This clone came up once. Written as DNA, the CDR3 is TGTGCCAGCAGCCAAGGGGGGCTGGGGACCGGGGAGCTGTTTTTT. This codes for CASSQGGLGTGELFF. The chain uses TRBV9 and TRBJ2-2; either TRBD1 or TRBD2 may supply D (6 bases each). V was shortened by 4 bases and J by 5 bases, with 15 bases between the two germline ends. The CDR3 length is 15 residues. Germline V gives CDR1 SGDLS, CDR2 YYNGEE.

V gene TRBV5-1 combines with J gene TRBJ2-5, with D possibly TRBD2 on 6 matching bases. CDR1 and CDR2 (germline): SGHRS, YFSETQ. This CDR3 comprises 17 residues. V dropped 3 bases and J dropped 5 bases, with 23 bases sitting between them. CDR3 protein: CASSSAPGGAGQETQYF. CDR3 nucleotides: TGCGCCAGCAGCTCGGCCCCCGGAGGGGCGGGGCAGGAGACCCAGTACTTC.

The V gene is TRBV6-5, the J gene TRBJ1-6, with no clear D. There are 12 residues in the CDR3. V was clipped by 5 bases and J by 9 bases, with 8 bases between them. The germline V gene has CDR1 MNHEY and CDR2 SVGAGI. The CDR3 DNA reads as TGTGCCAGCAGTACCCCCAGTTCACCCCTCCACTTT. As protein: CASSTPSSPLHF.